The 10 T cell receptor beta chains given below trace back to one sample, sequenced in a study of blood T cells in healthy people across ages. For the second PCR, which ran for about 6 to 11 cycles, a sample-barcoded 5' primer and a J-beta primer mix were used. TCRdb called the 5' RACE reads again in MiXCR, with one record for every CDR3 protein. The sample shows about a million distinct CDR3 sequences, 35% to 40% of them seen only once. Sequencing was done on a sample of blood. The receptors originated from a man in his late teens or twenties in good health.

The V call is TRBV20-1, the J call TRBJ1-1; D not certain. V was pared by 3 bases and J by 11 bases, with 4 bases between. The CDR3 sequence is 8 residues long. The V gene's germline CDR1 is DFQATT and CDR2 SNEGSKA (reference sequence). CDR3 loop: CSASFAFF. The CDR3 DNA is TGCAGTGCTAGTTTCGCTTTCTTT.

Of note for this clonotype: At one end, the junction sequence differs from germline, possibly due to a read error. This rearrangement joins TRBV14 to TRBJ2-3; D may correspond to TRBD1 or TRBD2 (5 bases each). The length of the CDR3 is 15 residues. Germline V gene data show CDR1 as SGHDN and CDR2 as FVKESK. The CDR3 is CASNQEGTSTDTQYF. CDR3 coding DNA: TGTGCCAGCAACCAAGAAGGGACGAGCACAGATACGCAGTATTTT.

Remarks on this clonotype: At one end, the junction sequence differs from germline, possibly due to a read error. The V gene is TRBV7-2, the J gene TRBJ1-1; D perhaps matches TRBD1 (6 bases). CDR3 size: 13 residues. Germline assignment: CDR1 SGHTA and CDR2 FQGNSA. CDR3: CASSVAGATEAFF. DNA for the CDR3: TGTGCCAGCAGCGTAGCGGGGGCCACTGAAGCTTTCTTT.

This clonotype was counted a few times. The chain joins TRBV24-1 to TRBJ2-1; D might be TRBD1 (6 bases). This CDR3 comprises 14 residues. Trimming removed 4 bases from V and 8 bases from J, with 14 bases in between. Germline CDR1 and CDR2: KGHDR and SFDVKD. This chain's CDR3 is CATSDTNRDHEQFF. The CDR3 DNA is TGTGCCACCAGTGACACAAACAGGGACCATGAGCAGTTCTTC.

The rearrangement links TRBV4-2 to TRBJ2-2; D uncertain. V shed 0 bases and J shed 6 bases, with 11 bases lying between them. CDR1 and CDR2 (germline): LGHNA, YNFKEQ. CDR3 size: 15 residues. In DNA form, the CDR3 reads TGTGCCAGCAGCCAAGATCAGTTTGGGGCCGGGGAGCTGTTTTTT. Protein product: CASSQDQFGAGELFF.

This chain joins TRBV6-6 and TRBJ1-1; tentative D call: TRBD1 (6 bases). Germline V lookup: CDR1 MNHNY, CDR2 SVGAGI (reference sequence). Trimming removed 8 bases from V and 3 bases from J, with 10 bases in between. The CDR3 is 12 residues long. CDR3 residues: CASLRGDTEAFF. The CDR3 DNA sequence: TGTGCCAGCCTTAGGGGGGACACTGAAGCTTTCTTT.

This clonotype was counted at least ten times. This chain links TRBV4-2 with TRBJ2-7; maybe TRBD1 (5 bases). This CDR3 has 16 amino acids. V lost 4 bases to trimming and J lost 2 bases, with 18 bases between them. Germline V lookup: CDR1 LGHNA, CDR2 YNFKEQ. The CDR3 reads CASSLQSSTEPYEQYF. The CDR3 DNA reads TGTGCCAGCAGCCTCCAATCCTCGACAGAACCCTACGAGCAGTACTTC.

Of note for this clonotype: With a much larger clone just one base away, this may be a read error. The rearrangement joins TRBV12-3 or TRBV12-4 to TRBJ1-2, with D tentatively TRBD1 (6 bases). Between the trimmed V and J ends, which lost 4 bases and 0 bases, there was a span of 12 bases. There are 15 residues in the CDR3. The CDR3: CASSSTGRSNYGYTF. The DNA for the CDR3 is TGTGCCAGCAGTTCAACAGGGAGATCTAACTATGGCTACACCTTC.

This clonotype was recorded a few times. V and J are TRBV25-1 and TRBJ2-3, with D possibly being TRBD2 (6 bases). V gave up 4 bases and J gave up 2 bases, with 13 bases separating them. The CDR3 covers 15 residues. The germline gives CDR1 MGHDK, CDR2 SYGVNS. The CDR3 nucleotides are TGTGCCAGCAGTGGCTTTGCTAGCGCCACAGATACGCAGTATTTT. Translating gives CASSGFASATDTQYF.

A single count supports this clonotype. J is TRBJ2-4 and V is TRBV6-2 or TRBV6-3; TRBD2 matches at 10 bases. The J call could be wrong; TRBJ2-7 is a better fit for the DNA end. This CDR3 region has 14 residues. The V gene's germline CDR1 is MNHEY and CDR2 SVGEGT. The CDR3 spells CASMRTSGFYEQYF. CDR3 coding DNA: TGTGCCAGCATGAGGACTAGCGGATTCTACGAGCAGTACTTC.